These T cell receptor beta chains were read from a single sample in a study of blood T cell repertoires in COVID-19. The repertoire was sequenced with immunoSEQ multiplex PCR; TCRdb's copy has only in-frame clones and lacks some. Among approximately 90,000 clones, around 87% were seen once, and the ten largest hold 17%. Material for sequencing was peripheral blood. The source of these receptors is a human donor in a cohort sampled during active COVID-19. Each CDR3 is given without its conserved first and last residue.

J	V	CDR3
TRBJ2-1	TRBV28	ASSFLDRGRDEQF
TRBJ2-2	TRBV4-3	ASSHEIRQHTNTGELF
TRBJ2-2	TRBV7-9	ASSSTGGLMGELF
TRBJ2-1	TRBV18	ASSPTGGDEQF
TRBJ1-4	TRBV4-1	ASSQLGTGNEKLF
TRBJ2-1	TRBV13	ASSLVSLTSGGANEQF
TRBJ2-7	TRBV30	AWSLTDPTNHAQY
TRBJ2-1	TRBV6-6	ASSYDLAGSYNEQF
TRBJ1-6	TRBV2	ASSESSVSPLH
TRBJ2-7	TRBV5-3	ARSSGQWRDEQY
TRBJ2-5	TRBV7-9	ASSLRGALETQY
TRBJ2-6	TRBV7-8	ASSLMSSGANVLT
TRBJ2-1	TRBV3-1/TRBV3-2	ASSQVGAEQF
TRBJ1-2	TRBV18	ASSPPGQGAGGYT
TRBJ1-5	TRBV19	ASSVQGNQPQH
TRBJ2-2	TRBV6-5	ASSPQGANGELF
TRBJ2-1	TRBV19	ASSGGSYNEQF
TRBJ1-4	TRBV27	ASSSWDRTHEKLF
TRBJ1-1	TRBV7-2	ASSRNPGGNTEAF
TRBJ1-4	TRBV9	ASTPGPTGGEKLF
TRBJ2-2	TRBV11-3	ASSPQGSDTGELF
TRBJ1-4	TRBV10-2	ASSAGQGTEKLF
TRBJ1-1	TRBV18	ASSGAGRGYTEAF
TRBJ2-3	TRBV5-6	ASNSGTGATDTQY
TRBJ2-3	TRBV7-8	ASSSLGLADTDTQY
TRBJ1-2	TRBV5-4	ASSSDGQGPYGYT
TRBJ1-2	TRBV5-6	ASSLGDSDLSYGYT
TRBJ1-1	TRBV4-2	ASSQFRGTEAF
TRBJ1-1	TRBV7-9	ASSLWGQYTEAF
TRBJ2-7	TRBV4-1	ASSQGDPSGGVYEQY
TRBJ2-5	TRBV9	ASGPGQVNQETQY
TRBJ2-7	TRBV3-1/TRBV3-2	ASSSRTSGGPISYEQY
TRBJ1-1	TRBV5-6	ASSLPGVMNTEAF
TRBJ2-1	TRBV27	ASSLKASATEQF
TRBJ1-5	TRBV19	ASIKDRGIEQPQH
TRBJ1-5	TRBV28	ASSLESGDSNQPQH